This T cell receptor beta chain was sequenced in a study of cytomegalovirus exposure and HLA in healthy donors. This clone was detected only a few times. Its antigen is undetermined. The V end was cut by 5 bases, the J end by 7 bases, with 12 bases between. The length of the CDR3 is 13 residues. Germline V CDR1 and CDR2: LNHDA, SQIVND (reference sequence). With 60 Vbeta and 13 Jbeta primers, the PCR was carried out. TCRdb's table, derived via immunoSEQ multiplex PCR, lists solely in-frame clones and lacks some. The data contain around 99,000 clones, more than 60% of them seen just once; the ten biggest clones take up under 7.5%. General study points: An apparent linkage of common viral pathogens to several of the most significant clusters emerged in a later analysis.

Sequencing was done on a sample of PBMCs. This sequence joins TRBV19 and TRBJ1-5; D is ambiguous. The TCR sequence derives from a man aged 45-60 years in good health and CMV-seropositive. The DNA for the CDR3 is TGTGCCAGTAGTGTCCCGGGAACGCAGCCCCAGCATTTT. Translating gives CASSVPGTQPQHF.